The table lists the clone carrying this T cell receptor (beta chain) with a few counts. What it binds is not known. The data were taken from a study of post-analysis software for immune sequencing data. At the level of the study: There were relapsing-remitting, secondary progressive and progressive-relapsing multiple sclerosis among the disease courses included.

Points from the study as a whole: Five TRBV segments (TRBV5-6, TRBV5-1 and TRBV20-1 among them) occurred more frequently in patients than in controls. Same-batch samples co-clustered strongly by F measure. Controls significantly exceeded multiple sclerosis patients in normalized Chao1 diversity.

Trimming removed 2 bases from V and 0 bases from J; junction bases left unmatched: 2. The CDR3 contains 15 residues. CDR1 is MDHEN and CDR2 is SYDVKM in the germline V gene. The authors incorporated unique molecular identifiers into the TCR beta cDNA libraries. Some 500,000 cDNA molecules were recovered from an input of about 0.9 to 10 million T cells. TCRdb fed the PCR reads into MiXCR, producing one record per CDR3 protein. The repertoire consists of roughly 730,000 distinct CDR3 sequences, with less than 35% occurring once and the leading ten covering around 0.6%. The rearrangement uses TRBV28 and TRBJ1-2; 8 bases are shared with TRBD1. Sequenced sample: blood. This receptor was obtained from a girl between 10 and 17 years old with multiple sclerosis. CDR3 DNA: TGTGCCAGCAGTTTAGGACAGGGTACTAACTATGGCTACACCTTC. Protein sequence: CASSLGQGTNYGYTF.